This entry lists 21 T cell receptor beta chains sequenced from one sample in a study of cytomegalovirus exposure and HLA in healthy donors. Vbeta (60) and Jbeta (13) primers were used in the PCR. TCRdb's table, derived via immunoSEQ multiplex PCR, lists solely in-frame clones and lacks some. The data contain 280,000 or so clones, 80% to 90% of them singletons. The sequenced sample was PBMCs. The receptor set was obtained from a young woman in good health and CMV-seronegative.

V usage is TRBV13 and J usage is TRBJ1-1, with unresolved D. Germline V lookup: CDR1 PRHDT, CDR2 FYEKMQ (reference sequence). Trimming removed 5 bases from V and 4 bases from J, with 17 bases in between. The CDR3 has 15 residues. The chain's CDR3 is CASSPASWSSTEAFF. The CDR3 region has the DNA TGTGCCAGCAGCCCGGCTTCATGGAGTAGCACTGAAGCTTTCTTT.

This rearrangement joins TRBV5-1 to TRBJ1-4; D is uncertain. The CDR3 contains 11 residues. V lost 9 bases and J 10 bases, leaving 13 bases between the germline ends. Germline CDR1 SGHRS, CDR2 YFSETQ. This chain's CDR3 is CATEEGGKLFF. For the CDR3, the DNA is TGCGCCACCGAGGAGGGCGGAAAACTGTTTTTT. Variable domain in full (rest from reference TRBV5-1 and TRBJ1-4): KAGVTQTPRYLIKTRGQQVTLSCSPISGHRSVSWYQQTPGQGLQFLFEYFSETQRNKGNFPGRFSGRQFSNSRSEMNVSTLELGDSALYLCATEEGGKLFFGSGTQLSVL.

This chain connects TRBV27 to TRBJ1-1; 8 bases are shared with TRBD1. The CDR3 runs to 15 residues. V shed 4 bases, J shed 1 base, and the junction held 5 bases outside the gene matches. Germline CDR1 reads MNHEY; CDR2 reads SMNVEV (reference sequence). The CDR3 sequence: CASSWTGTGNTEAFF. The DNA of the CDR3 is TGTGCCAGCAGTTGGACCGGGACAGGGAACACTGAAGCTTTCTTT.

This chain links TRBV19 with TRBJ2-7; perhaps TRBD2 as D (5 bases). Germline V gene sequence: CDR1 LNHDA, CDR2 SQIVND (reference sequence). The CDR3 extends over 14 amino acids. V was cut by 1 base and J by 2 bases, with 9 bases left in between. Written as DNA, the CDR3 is TGTGCCAGTAGTATAGGAGGGTTTGCCTACGAGCAGTACTTC. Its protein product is CASSIGGFAYEQYF.

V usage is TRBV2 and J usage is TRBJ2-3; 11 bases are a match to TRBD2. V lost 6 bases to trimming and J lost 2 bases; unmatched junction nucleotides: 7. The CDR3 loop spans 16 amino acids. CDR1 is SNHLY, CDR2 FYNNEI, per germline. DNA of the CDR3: TGTGCCAGCAGGGGGGGGACTAGCGGAAACACAGATACGCAGTATTTT. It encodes CASRGGTSGNTDTQYF.

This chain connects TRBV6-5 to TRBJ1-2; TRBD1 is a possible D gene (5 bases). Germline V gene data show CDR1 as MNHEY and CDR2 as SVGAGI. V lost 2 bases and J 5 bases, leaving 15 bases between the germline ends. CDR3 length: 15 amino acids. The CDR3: CASSYRGATHYGYTF. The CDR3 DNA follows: TGTGCCAGCAGTTACCGCGGGGCGACCCATTATGGCTACACCTTC.

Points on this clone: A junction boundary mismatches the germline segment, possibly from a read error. Written as DNA, the CDR3 is TGTGCCAGCAGTTTGGGCGGCACCGGGGAGCTGTTTTTT. As protein: CASSLGGTGELFF. The chain uses TRBV5-6 and TRBJ2-2; D gene uncertain. This CDR3 contains 13 residues. CDR1 and CDR2 from the germline V gene are SGHDT and YYEEEE.

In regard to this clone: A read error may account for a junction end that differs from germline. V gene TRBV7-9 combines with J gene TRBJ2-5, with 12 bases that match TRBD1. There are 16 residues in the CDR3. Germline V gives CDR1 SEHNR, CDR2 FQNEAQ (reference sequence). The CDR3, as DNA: TGTTCCAGCAGCCACAGGGACAGGGGGCTATCCGGGGAGCAGTACTTC. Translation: CSSSHRDRGLSGEQYF.

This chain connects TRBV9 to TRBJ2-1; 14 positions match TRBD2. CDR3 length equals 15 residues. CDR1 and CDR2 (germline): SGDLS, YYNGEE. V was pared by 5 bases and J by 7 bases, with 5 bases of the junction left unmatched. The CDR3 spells CASSPTSGGANEQFF. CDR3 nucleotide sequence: TGTGCCAGCAGTCCGACTAGCGGGGGGGCAAATGAGCAGTTCTTC. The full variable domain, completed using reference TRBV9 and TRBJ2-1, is DSGVTQTPKHLITATGQRVTLRCSPRSGDLSVYWYQQSLDQGLQFLIQYYNGEERAKGNILERFSAQQFPDLHSELNLSSLELGDSALYFCASSPTSGGANEQFFGPGTRLTVL.

CDR3 protein: CASSLFSGGYNEQFF. The CDR3, as DNA: TGCGCCAGCAGCTTGTTTAGCGGGGGTTACAATGAGCAGTTCTTC. The chain employs TRBV5-1 and TRBJ2-1; 9 nucleotides align to TRBD2. Trimming took 1 base from V and 4 from J; bases not matched to a gene: 3. This CDR3 is built from 15 residues. The germline V gene has CDR1 SGHRS and CDR2 YFSETQ.

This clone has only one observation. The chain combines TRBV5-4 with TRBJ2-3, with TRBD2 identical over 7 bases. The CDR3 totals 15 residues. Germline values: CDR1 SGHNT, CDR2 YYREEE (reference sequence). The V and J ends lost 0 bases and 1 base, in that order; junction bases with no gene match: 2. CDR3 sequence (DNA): TGTGCCAGCAGCTTGGCGGCGGGGGGCACAGATACGCAGTATTTT. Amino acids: CASSLAAGGTDTQYF.

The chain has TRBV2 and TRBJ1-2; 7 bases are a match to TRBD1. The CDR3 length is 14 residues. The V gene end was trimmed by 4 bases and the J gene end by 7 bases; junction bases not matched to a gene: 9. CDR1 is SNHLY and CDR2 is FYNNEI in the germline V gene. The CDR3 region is CASSGATGYSGYTF. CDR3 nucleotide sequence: TGTGCCAGCAGTGGGGCGACAGGGTATAGTGGCTACACCTTC.

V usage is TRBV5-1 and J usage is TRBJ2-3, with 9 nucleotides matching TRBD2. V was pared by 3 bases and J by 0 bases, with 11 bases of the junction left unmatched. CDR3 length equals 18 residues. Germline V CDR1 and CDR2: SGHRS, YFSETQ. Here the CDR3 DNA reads TGCGCCAGCAGCTCGGGGGGGACTAGCACAACTAGCACAGATACGCAGTATTTT. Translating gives CASSSGGTSTTSTDTQYF.

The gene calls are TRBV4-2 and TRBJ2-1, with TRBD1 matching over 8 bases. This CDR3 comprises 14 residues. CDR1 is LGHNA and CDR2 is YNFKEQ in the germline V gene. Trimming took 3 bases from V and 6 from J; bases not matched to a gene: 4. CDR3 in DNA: TGTGCCAGCAGCCAGGGGACAGGTACCAATGAGCAGTTCTTC. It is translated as CASSQGTGTNEQFF.

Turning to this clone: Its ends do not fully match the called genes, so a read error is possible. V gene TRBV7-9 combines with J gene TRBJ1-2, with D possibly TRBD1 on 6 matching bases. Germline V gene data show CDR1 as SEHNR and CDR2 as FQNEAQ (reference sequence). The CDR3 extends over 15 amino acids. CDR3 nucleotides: TGTTCCAGCAGCTTACCAGGGGCGTACGGCTATGGCTACACCTTC. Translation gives CSSSLPGAYGYGYTF.

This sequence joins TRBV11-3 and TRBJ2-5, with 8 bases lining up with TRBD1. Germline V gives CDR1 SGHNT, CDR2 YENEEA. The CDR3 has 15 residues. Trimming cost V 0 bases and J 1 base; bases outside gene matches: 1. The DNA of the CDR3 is TGTGCCAGCAGCTTAGATGGGACAGGCCAAGAGACCCAGTACTTC. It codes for CASSLDGTGQETQYF.

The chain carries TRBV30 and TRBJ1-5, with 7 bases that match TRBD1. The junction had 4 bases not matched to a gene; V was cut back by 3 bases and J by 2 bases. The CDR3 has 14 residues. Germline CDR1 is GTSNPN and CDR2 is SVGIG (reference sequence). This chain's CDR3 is CAWSDGQGNQPQHF. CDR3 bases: TGTGCCTGGAGCGATGGACAGGGCAATCAGCCCCAGCATTTT.

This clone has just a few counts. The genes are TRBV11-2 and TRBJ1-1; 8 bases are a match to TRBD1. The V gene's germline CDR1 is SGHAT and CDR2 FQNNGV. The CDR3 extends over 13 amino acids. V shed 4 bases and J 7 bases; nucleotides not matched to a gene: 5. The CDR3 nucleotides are TGTGCCAGCAGCTCCGGGACAGGCCTTGAAGCTTTCTTT. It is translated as CASSSGTGLEAFF.

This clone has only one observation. The CDR3 sequence: CASSPPSSAYTDTQYF. The CDR3 nucleotides are TGTGCCAGCTCACCACCGTCCAGCGCCTACACAGATACGCAGTATTTT. The chain combines TRBV18 with TRBJ2-3, with D unresolved. The CDR3 is made up of 16 amino acids. Germline CDR1 is KGHSH and CDR2 is LQKENI. V shed 0 bases and J shed 2 bases, with 12 bases lying between them. The variable domain in full, with the rest retrieved from reference TRBV18 and TRBJ2-3, is NAGVMQNPRHLVRRRGQEARLRCSPMKGHSHVYWYRQLPEEGLKFMVYLQKENIIDESGMPKERFSAEFPKEGPSILRIQQVVRGDSAAYFCASSPPSSAYTDTQYFGPGTRLTVL.

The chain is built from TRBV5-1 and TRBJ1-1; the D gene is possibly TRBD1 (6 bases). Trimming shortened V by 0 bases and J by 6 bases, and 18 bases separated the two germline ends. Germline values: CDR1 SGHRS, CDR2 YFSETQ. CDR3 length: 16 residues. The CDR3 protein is CASSLARQGGSSEAFF. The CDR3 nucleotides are TGCGCCAGCAGCTTGGCCCGCCAAGGGGGTAGTTCTGAAGCTTTCTTT.

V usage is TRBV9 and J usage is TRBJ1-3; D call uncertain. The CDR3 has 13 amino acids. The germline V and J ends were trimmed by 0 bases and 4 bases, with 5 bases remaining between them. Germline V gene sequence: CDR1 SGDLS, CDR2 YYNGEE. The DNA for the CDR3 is TGTGCCAGCAGCGTAGACATGGGAAACACCATATATTTT. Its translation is CASSVDMGNTIYF.